Listed here are 9 T cell receptor beta chains from one sample, sequenced in a study of blood T cell repertoires in COVID-19. Measured with immunoSEQ multiplex PCR; TCRdb has only the in-frame clones, and not every one. This table has a few hundred thousand clones, about 85% appearing once. Sequencing input: peripheral blood. The receptor source for this set is a woman aged 18 to 35 with acute or convalescent COVID-19.

The chain has TRBV2 and TRBJ1-2; D gene ambiguous. Germline V gene lookup returns CDR1 SNHLY and CDR2 FYNNEI. The CDR3 extends over 13 amino acids. V was shortened by 8 bases and J by 5 bases, with 15 bases between the two germline ends. CDR3 amino acids: CASSFGNGYGYTF. Written as DNA, the CDR3 is TGTGCCAGCTCATTCGGGAATGGGTATGGCTACACCTTC.

This clone was counted once. The V and J genes are TRBV5-1 and TRBJ1-1; unclear D gene. The CDR3 is 13 amino acids. The ends were cut back, 0 bases at V and 8 bases at J, with 11 bases in the middle. The germline CDR1 and CDR2 sequences are SGHRS and YFSETQ. The DNA of the CDR3 is TGCGCCAGCAGCTTGGCCGGCAGGTCCGAAGCTTTCTTT. It encodes CASSLAGRSEAFF. Drawing the rest from reference TRBV5-1 and TRBJ1-1, the complete variable domain is KAGVTQTPRYLIKTRGQQVTLSCSPISGHRSVSWYQQTPGQGLQFLFEYFSETQRNKGNFPGRFSGRQFSNSRSEMNVSTLELGDSALYLCASSLAGRSEAFFGQGTRLTVV.

The chain links TRBV6-4 to TRBJ2-7; D remains unclear. CDR1 is MRHNA and CDR2 is SNTAGT in the germline V gene. The CDR3 has 12 residues. V was shortened by 11 bases and J by 5 bases, with 16 bases between the two germline ends. The CDR3 sequence is CAPSCGRDEQYF. CDR3 sequence (DNA): TGTGCCCCTTCCTGTGGTCGGGACGAGCAGTACTTC.

This chain links TRBV5-1 with TRBJ2-5; D gene ambiguous. The germline V gene has CDR1 SGHRS and CDR2 YFSETQ. The CDR3 has 11 residues. V shed 4 bases and J shed 3 bases, with 4 bases lying between them. CDR3 in amino acids: CASSLKETQYF. In DNA form, the CDR3 reads TGCGCCAGCAGCCTTAAAGAGACCCAGTACTTC.

The chain couples TRBV5-1 to TRBJ1-3, with D uncertain. CDR3 size: 14 residues. Germline CDR1 and CDR2: SGHRS and YFSETQ. Trimming took off 3 bases at V and 1 base at J, with 8 bases between the two ends. CDR3 coding DNA: TGCGCCAGCAGCTCCACTGAATCTGGAAACACCATATATTTT. Translating it yields CASSSTESGNTIYF.

The chain recombines TRBV3-1 (or the pseudogene TRBV3-2) with TRBJ2-7, with D unclear. Deletions cut 4 bases from V and 0 bases from J, with 10 bases between. The CDR3 loop spans 14 amino acids. The V gene's germline CDR1 is LGHDT and CDR2 YNNKEL (reference sequence). CDR3 DNA: TGTGCCAGCAGCCCCACATCCAGCTCCTACGAGCAGTACTTC. It codes for CASSPTSSSYEQYF.

This rearrangement joins TRBV20-1 to TRBJ2-1; 10 nucleotides agree with TRBD2. The ends lost 3 bases at V and 6 bases at J; junction bases unmatched: 2. Germline V lookup: CDR1 DFQATT, CDR2 SNEGSKA (reference sequence). The CDR3 consists of 13 residues. The DNA for the CDR3 is TGCAGTGCTAGTCTAGCGGGAGCCAATGAGCAGTTCTTC. As protein: CSASLAGANEQFF.

The chain joins TRBV5-1 to TRBJ2-5; D is possibly TRBD1 (6 bases). The CDR3 runs to 14 residues. The germline CDR1 and CDR2 sequences are SGHRS and YFSETQ. Trimming stripped 3 bases from V and 4 bases from J, with 13 bases between. In DNA form, the CDR3 reads TGCGCCAGCAGCTACCAGGGGCAGGGAGAGACCCAGTACTTC. Amino acid sequence: CASSYQGQGETQYF.

This chain links TRBV24-1 with TRBJ2-3, with 7 bases lining up with TRBD2. The CDR3 has 13 residues. Trimming cost V 7 bases and J 1 base; bases outside gene matches: 1. The germline V gene has CDR1 KGHDR and CDR2 SFDVKD. The CDR3 DNA follows: TGTGCCACCAGCCGGGGGGGCACAGATACGCAGTATTTT. Amino acids: CATSRGGTDTQYF.